This T cell receptor beta chain was sequenced in a study of blood T cell repertoires in COVID-19. Study-wide context: Material from acute and convalescent COVID-19 was sourced from the United States, Italy and Spain.

Trimming left V 7 bases short and J 3 bases short, with 14 bases between. CDR3 length: 14 amino acids. Germline V gene data show CDR1 as MNHEY and CDR2 as SMNVEV (reference sequence). Participants spanned ages about 18 to 90 years and resided in 20 to 30 US areas. Participant reports of clinical history set cohort assignment. Per the original methods: Quantification of nucleated cells was approximated via reference gene primer amplification. The method was immunoSEQ multiplex PCR; TCRdb's version includes in-frame clones alone and lacks a portion of them. Clone size and the V and J calls come from that table; the DNA yielded D and trimming. The sample holds approximately 330,000 clones, about 86% seen once.

The clonotype was recovered from a woman between 40 and 50 years old with acute COVID-19. Material: PBMCs or T cells enriched from blood (not recorded which). This chain connects TRBV27 to TRBJ2-3, with D possibly being TRBD2 (5 bases). The CDR3 sequence is CASTPGDRTDTQYF. The DNA of the CDR3 is TGTGCCAGCACCCCCGGGGATAGAACAGATACGCAGTATTTT.